This T cell receptor beta chain was observed in a study of shared clonotypes between healthy human individuals. The study, taken as a whole, reports: When naive CD4 clonotypes were compared across a few donors, 4% to 6.5% were shared. Clonotype sharing among donors was thought likely to change with sequencing depth.

V was cut by 10 bases and J by 4 bases, with 13 bases left in between. CDR3 length: 12 residues. Per germline, CDR1 ENHRY and CDR2 SYGVKD. A word on this clone: The antigen remains unidentified.

At a deep level, the assay was run. This table comes from immunoSEQ multiplex PCR, and its TCRdb copy is limited to in-frame clones, with some not included. The sample contains some 2,500,000 clones, 80% to 95% of which appear only once. This chain joins TRBV10-3 and TRBJ2-5; a possible D gene is TRBD2 (5 bases). The TCR comes from a man aged 18 to 30 in good health. Some clones in this sample may be carry-over from other donors' samples. What was sequenced was naive CD4+ T cells from PBMCs. Subset specified: CD45RA+ positively selected. The CDR3 loop is CATMDSAETQYF. The DNA for the CDR3 is TGTGCCACCATGGACTCGGCAGAGACCCAGTACTTC.